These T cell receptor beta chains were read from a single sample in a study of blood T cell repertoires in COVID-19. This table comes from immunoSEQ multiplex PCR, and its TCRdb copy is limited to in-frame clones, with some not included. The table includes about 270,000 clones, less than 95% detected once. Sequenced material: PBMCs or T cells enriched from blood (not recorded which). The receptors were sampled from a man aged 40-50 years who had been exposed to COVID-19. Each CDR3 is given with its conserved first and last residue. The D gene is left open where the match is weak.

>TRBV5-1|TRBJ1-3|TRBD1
CASSVATGVNTIYF
TGCGCCAGCAGCGTAGCAACAGGGGTAAACACCATATATTTT
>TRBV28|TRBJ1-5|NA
CASRPQVSLQPQHF
TGTGCCAGCAGGCCCCAAGTGAGTTTGCAGCCCCAGCATTTT
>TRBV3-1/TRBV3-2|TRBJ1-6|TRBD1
CASSVRTGADSPLHF
TGTGCCAGCAGCGTACGGACAGGGGCGGATTCACCCCTCCACTTT
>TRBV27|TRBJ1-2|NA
CASKPHRNYGYTF
TGTGCCAGCAAACCCCACAGGAACTATGGCTACACCTTC
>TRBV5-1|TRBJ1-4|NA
CASSLQASTEKLFF
TGCGCCAGCAGCTTACAGGCATCTACTGAAAAACTGTTTTTT
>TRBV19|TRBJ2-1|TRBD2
CASSINTGLAGRDEQFF
TGTGCCAGTAGTATTAATACTGGGCTAGCGGGAAGGGATGAGCAGTTCTTC
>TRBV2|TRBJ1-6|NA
CASHNQPTTARNSPLHF
TGTGCCAGCCATAATCAACCGACCACGGCGCGGAATTCACCCCTCCACTTT
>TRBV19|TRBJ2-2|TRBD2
CASRQGTSGRGWAAGELFF
TGTGCCAGTAGACAGGGGACTAGCGGGAGGGGTTGGGCGGCCGGGGAGCTGTTTTTT
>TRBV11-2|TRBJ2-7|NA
CASSYEADDEQYF
TGTGCCAGCAGCTACGAGGCAGACGACGAGCAGTACTTC
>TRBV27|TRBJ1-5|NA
CASSITGIGQPQHF
TGTGCCAGCAGTATTACAGGGATTGGTCAGCCCCAGCATTTT